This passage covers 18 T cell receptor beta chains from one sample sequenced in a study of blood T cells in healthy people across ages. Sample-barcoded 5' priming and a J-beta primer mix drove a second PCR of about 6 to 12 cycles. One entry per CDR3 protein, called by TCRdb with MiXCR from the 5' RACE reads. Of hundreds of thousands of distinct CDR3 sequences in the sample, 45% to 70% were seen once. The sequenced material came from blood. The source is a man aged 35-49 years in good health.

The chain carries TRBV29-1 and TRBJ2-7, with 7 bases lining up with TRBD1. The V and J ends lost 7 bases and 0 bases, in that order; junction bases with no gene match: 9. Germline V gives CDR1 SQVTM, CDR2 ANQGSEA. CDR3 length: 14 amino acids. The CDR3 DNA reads TGCAGCGCTAGGACAGGTCGCAACTCCTACGAGCAGTACTTC. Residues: CSARTGRNSYEQYF.

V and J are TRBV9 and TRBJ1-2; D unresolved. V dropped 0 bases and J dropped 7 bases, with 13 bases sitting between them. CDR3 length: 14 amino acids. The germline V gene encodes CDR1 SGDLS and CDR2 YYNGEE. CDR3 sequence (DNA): TGTGCCAGCAGCGTAGATGCCATAGGAGGTGGCTACACCTTC. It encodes CASSVDAIGGGYTF.

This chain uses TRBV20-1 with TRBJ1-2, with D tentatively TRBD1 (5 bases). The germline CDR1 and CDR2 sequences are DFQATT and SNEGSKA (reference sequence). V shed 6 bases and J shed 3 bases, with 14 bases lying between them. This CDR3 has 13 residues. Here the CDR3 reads CSAPGRADYGYTF. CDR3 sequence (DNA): TGCAGTGCCCCAGGGCGAGCTGACTATGGCTACACCTTC.

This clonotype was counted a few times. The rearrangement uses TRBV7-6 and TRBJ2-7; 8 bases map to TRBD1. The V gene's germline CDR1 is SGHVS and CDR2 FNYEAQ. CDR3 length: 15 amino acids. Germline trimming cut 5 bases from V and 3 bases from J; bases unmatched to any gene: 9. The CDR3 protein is CASSLGQGHRYEQYF. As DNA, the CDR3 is TGTGCCAGCAGCCTAGGACAGGGTCATCGCTACGAGCAGTACTTC.

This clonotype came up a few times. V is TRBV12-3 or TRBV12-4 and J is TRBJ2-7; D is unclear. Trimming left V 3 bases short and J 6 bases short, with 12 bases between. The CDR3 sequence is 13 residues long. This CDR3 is CASSFTDMGEQYF. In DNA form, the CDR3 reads TGTGCCAGCAGTTTCACCGACATGGGCGAGCAGTACTTC.

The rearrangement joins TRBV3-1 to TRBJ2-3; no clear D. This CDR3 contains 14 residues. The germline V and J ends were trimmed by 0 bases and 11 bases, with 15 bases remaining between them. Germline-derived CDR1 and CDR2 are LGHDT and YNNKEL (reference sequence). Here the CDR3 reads CASSQEINVRVQYF. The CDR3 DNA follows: TGTGCCAGCAGCCAAGAAATTAACGTACGGGTGCAGTATTTT.

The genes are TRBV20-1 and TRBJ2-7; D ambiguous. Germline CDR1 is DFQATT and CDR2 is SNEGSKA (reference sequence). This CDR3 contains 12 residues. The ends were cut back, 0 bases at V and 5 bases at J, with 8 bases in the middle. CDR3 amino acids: CSAREVVHEQYF. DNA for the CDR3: TGCAGTGCTAGAGAGGTCGTTCACGAGCAGTACTTC.

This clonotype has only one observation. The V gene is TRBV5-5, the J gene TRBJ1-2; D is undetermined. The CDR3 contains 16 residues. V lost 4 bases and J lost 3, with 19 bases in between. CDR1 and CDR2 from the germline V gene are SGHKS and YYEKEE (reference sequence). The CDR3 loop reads CASSPAGQETDYGYTF. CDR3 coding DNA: TGTGCCAGCAGCCCTGCCGGTCAGGAAACTGACTATGGCTACACCTTC.

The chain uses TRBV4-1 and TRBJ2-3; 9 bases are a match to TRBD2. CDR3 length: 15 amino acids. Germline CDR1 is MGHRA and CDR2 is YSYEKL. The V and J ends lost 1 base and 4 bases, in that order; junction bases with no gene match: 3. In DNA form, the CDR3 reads TGCGCCAGCAGCCAAGCTGGACTAGCGCCAGATACGCAGTATTTT. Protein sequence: CASSQAGLAPDTQYF.

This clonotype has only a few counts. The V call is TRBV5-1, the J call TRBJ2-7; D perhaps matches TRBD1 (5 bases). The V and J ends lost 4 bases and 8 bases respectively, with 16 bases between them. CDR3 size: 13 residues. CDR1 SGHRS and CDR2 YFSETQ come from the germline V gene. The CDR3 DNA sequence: TGCGCCAGCAGCCAACCTGACAGAAGCCAGCAGTACTTC. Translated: CASSQPDRSQQYF.

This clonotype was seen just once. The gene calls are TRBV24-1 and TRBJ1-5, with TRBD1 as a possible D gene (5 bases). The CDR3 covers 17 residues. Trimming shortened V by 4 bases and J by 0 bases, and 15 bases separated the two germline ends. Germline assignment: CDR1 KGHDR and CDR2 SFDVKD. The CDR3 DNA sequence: TGTGCCACCAGTGACCCGTTAGGGGACCGTAGCAATCAGCCCCAGCATTTT. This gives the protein CATSDPLGDRSNQPQHF.

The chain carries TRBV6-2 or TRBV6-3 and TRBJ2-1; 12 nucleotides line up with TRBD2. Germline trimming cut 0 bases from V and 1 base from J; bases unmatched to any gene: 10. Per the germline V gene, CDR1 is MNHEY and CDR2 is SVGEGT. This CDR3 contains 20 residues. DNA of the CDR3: TGTGCCAGCAGTTACTCGACGGCTAGCGGGGGGGCCTCATCCTACAATGAGCAGTTCTTC. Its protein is CASSYSTASGGASSYNEQFF.

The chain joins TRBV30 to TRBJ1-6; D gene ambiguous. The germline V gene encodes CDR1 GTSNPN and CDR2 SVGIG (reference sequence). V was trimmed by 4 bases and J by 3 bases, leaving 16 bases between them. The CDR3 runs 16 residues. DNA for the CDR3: TGTGCCTGGACGACTTCGTTGGACCTCTATAATTCACCCCTCCACTTT. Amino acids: CAWTTSLDLYNSPLHF. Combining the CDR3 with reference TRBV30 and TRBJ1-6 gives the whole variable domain SQTIHQWPATLVQPVGSPLSLECTVEGTSNPNLYWYRQAAGRGLQLLFYSVGIGQISSEVPQNLSASRPQDRQFILSSKKLLLSDSGFYLCAWTTSLDLYNSPLHFGNGTRLTVT.

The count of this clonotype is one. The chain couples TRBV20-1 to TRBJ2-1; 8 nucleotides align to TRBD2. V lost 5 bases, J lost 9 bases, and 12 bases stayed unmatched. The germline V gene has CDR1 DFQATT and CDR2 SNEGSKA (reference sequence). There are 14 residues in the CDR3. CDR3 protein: CSAPFPGLELEQFF. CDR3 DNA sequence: TGCAGTGCTCCATTCCCGGGACTAGAGCTTGAGCAGTTCTTC.

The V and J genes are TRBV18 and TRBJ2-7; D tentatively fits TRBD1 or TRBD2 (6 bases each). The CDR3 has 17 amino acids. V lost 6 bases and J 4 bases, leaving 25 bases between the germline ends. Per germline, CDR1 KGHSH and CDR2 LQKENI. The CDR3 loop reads CASSPMTPGAGTYEQYF. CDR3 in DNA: TGTGCCAGCTCCCCGATGACTCCGGGGGCCGGTACTTACGAGCAGTACTTC.

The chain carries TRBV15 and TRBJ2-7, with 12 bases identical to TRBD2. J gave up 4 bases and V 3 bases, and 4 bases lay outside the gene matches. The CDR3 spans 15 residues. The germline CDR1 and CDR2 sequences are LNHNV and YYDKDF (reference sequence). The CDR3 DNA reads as TGTGCCACCAGCAGGCGACTAGCGGGAGTTTACGAGCAGTACTTC. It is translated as CATSRRLAGVYEQYF. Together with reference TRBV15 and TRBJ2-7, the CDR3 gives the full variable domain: DAMVIQNPRYQVTQFGKPVTLSCSQTLNHNVMYWYQQKSSQAPKLLFHYYDKDFNNEADTPDNFQSRRPNTSFCFLDIRSPGLGDTAMYLCATSRRLAGVYEQYFGPGTRLTVT.

For the CDR3, the DNA is TGTGCCAGCAGCGTACTGAGAGCTAGCACAGATACGCAGTATTTT. The encoded protein is CASSVLRASTDTQYF. This chain connects TRBV9 to TRBJ2-3; D unresolved. The CDR3 extends over 15 amino acids. Trimming removed 1 base at V and 0 bases at J, with 9 bases between. Germline CDR1 is SGDLS and CDR2 is YYNGEE.

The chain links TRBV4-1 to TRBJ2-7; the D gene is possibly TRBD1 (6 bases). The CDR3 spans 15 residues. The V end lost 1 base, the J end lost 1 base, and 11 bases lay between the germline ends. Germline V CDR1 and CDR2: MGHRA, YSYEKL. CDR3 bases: TGCGCCAGCAGCCAAGGGACAGACGAGTCCTACGAGCAGTACTTC. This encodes CASSQGTDESYEQYF.